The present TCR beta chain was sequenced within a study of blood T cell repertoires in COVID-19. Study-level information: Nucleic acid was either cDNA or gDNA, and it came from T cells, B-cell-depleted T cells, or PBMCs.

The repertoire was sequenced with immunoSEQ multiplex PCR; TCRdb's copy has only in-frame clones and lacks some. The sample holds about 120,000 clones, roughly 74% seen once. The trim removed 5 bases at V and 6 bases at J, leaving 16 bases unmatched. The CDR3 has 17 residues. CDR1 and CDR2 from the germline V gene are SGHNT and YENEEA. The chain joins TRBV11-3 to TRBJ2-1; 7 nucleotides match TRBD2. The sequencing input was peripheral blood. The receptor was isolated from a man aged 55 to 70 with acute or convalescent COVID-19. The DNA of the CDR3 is TGTGCCAGCAGCCCCCTTCTGGCGGGAGTAAAATCCAATGAGCAGTTCTTC. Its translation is CASSPLLAGVKSNEQFF.